This T cell receptor beta chain was sequenced in a study of identical twins. The study's findings and limits: Model-predicted out-of-frame TCR alpha sharing fell below observed values in monozygotic twins.

Trimming stripped 4 bases from V and 0 bases from J, with 13 bases between. The CDR3 is 16 amino acids. Germline V gives CDR1 MGHRA, CDR2 YSYEKL. Each CDR3 protein is one row after TCRdb ran MiXCR on the 5' RACE reads. The sample has nearly 650,000 distinct CDR3 sequences, 7% to 7.5% seen once; the top ten hold 1.5% to 2%. With regard to this clonotype: Its antigen remains unidentified.

The data were also submitted as part of a second study, on yellow fever vaccine responses in identical twins.

Sequenced: PBMCs. The rearrangement links TRBV4-1 to TRBJ1-3; D is perhaps TRBD1 (6 bases). This sequence originates from a woman aged 18-29 years in good health. The CDR3 nucleotides are TGCGCCAGCAGCCGAGGGGGACTGAGCTCTGGAAACACCATATATTTT. Protein: CASSRGGLSSGNTIYF.